This TCR beta chain emerged from a study of T cells in Graves' hyperthyroidism and ophthalmopathy. V was clipped by 2 bases and J by 5 bases; unmatched bases: 10. CDR1 SGDLS and CDR2 YYNGEE come from the germline V gene. This CDR3 has 18 residues. Amplified TCR beta CDR3 regions came from RNA transcripts. Researchers ran a first-round RT-PCR on the TCR CDR3 using the HTBI primer set. Via MiXCR, TCRdb re-called the multiplex PCR reads, giving one row per CDR3 protein. The sample yields hundreds of thousands of distinct CDR3 sequences, approximately 15% seen once. This chain connects TRBV9 to TRBJ2-2, with 12 positions matching TRBD2. The source of this sequence is a woman younger than 30 with Graves' hyperthyroidism. The sample consisted of blood. The CDR3 nucleotides read TGTGCCAGCAGCGTCTGGGCTAGCGGGAGGGCCATAACCGGGGAGCTGTTTTTT. Protein: CASSVWASGRAITGELFF.